The 11 T cell receptor beta chains listed next were all sequenced from one sample in a study of cytomegalovirus exposure and HLA in healthy donors. The PCR made use of 60 Vbeta and 13 Jbeta primers. Sequencing was performed with immunoSEQ multiplex PCR; in TCRdb, only in-frame clones are kept and a portion is missing. The sample lists fewer than 150,000 clones, 70% to 85% occurring once. Sequencing was performed on PBMCs. All receptors derive from a human donor in good health.

This sequence joins TRBV5-1 and TRBJ2-1, with 11 nucleotides matching TRBD2. The V segment lost 2 bases and the J segment 10 bases; nucleotides outside the gene matches: 8. The CDR3 is 15 residues long. The V gene's germline CDR1 is SGHRS and CDR2 YFSETQ. The CDR3 nucleotides are TGCGCCAGCAGCTTAGGTCTAGCGGGAGGAGGGGAGCAGTTCTTC. Its protein is CASSLGLAGGGEQFF. Using reference TRBV5-1 and TRBJ2-1 for the parts outside the CDR3, the full variable domain is KAGVTQTPRYLIKTRGQQVTLSCSPISGHRSVSWYQQTPGQGLQFLFEYFSETQRNKGNFPGRFSGRQFSNSRSEMNVSTLELGDSALYLCASSLGLAGGGEQFFGPGTRLTVL.

This clone showed up just a few times. The V call is TRBV6-6, the J call TRBJ1-2; D is possibly TRBD1 (5 bases). Germline CDR1 reads MNHNY; CDR2 reads SVGAGI (reference sequence). This CDR3 is 14 amino acids long. V dropped 4 bases and J dropped 2 bases, with 11 bases sitting between them. The CDR3 loop is CASSSPQGNYGYTF. The CDR3, as DNA: TGTGCCAGCAGTTCACCCCAGGGAAACTATGGCTACACCTTC.

This clone was seen just once. This chain connects TRBV5-1 to TRBJ2-7; 9 nucleotides line up with TRBD1. Germline V gives CDR1 SGHRS, CDR2 YFSETQ. Germline trimming cut 3 bases from V and 7 bases from J; bases unmatched to any gene: 11. This CDR3 contains 15 residues. In nucleotides, the CDR3 is TGCGCCAGCAGCTCGGGGGGACAGGGCATACGGGAGCAGTACTTC. It encodes CASSSGGQGIREQYF.

The chain joins TRBV5-4 to TRBJ1-6, with 9 bases matching TRBD1. Germline V gene sequence: CDR1 SGHNT, CDR2 YYREEE (reference sequence). This CDR3 comprises 15 residues. Losses at the gene ends were 4 bases for V and 6 bases for J; bases not matched to a gene: 5. CDR3: CASSQKQGANSPLHF. In DNA, the CDR3 is TGTGCCAGCAGCCAGAAACAGGGGGCTAATTCACCCCTCCACTTT. The whole variable domain, remainder taken from reference TRBV5-4 and TRBJ1-6, is ETGVTQSPTHLIKTRGQQVTLRCSSQSGHNTVSWYQQALGQGPQFIFQYYREEENGRGNFPPRFSGLQFPNYSSELNVNALELDDSALYLCASSQKQGANSPLHFGNGTRLTVT.

The rearrangement joins TRBV6-6 to TRBJ2-2, with D maybe TRBD1 (5 bases). Germline values: CDR1 MNHNY, CDR2 SVGAGI (reference sequence). V was pared by 6 bases and J by 6 bases, with 11 bases between. The CDR3 contains 13 residues. The CDR3 spells CASSQWGSGELFF. For the CDR3, the DNA is TGTGCCAGCAGCCAATGGGGCTCCGGGGAGCTGTTTTTT.

This clone was recorded only once. V gene TRBV5-1 combines with J gene TRBJ2-2; perhaps TRBD2 as D (5 bases). From germline, CDR1 is SGHRS and CDR2 YFSETQ. The length of the CDR3 is 14 residues. The V end lost 7 bases, the J end lost 0 bases, and 10 bases lay between the germline ends. The DNA for the CDR3 is TGCGCCAGCGCCGGGGTGACGAACACCGGGGAGCTGTTTTTT. Residues: CASAGVTNTGELFF.

The chain couples TRBV7-8 to TRBJ1-2; D perhaps matches TRBD1 (5 bases). Per the germline V gene, CDR1 is SGHVS and CDR2 is FQNEAQ. Trimming left V 1 base short and J 7 bases short, with 16 bases between. The length of the CDR3 is 15 residues. The CDR3 loop reads CASSLGPQGLGGYTF. The CDR3 DNA reads TGTGCCAGCAGCTTAGGTCCGCAGGGTCTTGGTGGCTACACCTTC. The whole variable domain, filled in from reference TRBV7-8 and TRBJ1-2, reads GAGVSQSPRYKVAKRGQDVALRCDPISGHVSLFWYQQALGQGPEFLTYFQNEAQLDKSGLPSDRFFAERPEGSVSTLKIQRTQQEDSAVYLCASSLGPQGLGGYTFGSGTRLTVV.

V and J are TRBV5-1 and TRBJ2-5; TRBD2 matches 9 bases. The J call may be faulty, since TRBJ2-7 better matches the DNA end. The CDR3 totals 15 residues. Germline values: CDR1 SGHRS, CDR2 YFSETQ. The CDR3 sequence: CASSTRLADLYEQYF. The CDR3 DNA follows: TGCGCCAGCAGCACACGACTAGCGGACCTCTACGAGCAGTACTTC.

This clone showed up just once. This chain joins TRBV30 and TRBJ1-2; 12 nucleotides line up with TRBD1. This CDR3 spans 14 amino acids. With 5 bases clipped from V and 6 bases from J, the junction kept 7 bases outside the gene matches. Per the germline V gene, CDR1 is GTSNPN and CDR2 is SVGIG (reference sequence). Written as DNA, the CDR3 is TGTGCCTGGGACGGGGGACAGGGGGCAGATGGCTACACCTTC. Its protein is CAWDGGQGADGYTF.

This chain connects TRBV28 to TRBJ2-5; 12 bases agree with TRBD2. The end of the DNA fits TRBJ2-7 better, so the J call may be wrong. The germline gives CDR1 MDHEN, CDR2 SYDVKM. The CDR3 length is 17 residues. CDR3 sequence: CASPPWTSGIDWDEQYF. CDR3 DNA sequence: TGTGCCAGCCCACCTTGGACTAGCGGGATCGATTGGGACGAGCAGTACTTC.

This sequence joins TRBV19 and TRBJ1-2; maybe TRBD1 (6 bases). The CDR3 is 15 amino acids. The ends were cut back, 3 bases at V and 5 bases at J, with 16 bases in the middle. Germline V gene sequence: CDR1 LNHDA, CDR2 SQIVND (reference sequence). DNA for the CDR3: TGTGCCAGTAGTATCACAGGGCTCACCCAATATGGCTACACCTTC. Its translation: CASSITGLTQYGYTF. Combining the CDR3 with reference TRBV19 and TRBJ1-2 gives the whole variable domain DGGITQSPKYLFRKEGQNVTLSCEQNLNHDAMYWYRQDPGQGLRLIYYSQIVNDFQKGDIAEGYSVSREKKESFPLTVTSAQKNPTAFYLCASSITGLTQYGYTFGSGTRLTVV.